The present T cell receptor beta chain was sequenced within a study of regulatory T cells in long-lasting Graves disease. The CDR3 has 16 amino acids. Germline values: CDR1 SSHAT, CDR2 FNYEAQ (reference sequence). Regarding the study as a whole: Under persistent disease, TRBV28, TRBJ1-2 and TRBJ2-5 were used preferentially.

As regards this clonotype: The antigen is unknown. One junction end disagrees with the germline gene, perhaps due to a read error.

As to time point: persistent/refractory GD, antithyroid drugs over 5 years with positive TRAb. The TCR library was prepared using RNA isolated from PBMCs. Diagnoses of Graves' disease were made by American Thyroid Association guidelines. The TCR beta library used iRepertoire HTBI primers with Arm-PCR amplification of CDR3. As originally analysed: The study identified more than 50 TRBV and 13 to 15 TRBJ segments across samples. TCRdb reanalysed the multiplex PCR reads using MiXCR and keeps one entry per CDR3 protein. TCRdb, not the original authors, processed these V and J calls. This table has some 300,000 distinct CDR3 sequences, 22% appearing once.

This rearrangement joins TRBV7-7 to TRBJ2-2; D not certain. The sequence was collected from a female donor with Graves disease. Sequencing used peripheral blood mononuclear cells (PBMCs), obtained when the disease was refractory, from a patient treated with antithyroid drugs. The CDR3 coding sequence is TGTGCTAGCAGCTTTAATTCAGGAAAGAACACCGGGGAGCTGTTTTTT. Amino acids: CASSFNSGKNTGELFF.